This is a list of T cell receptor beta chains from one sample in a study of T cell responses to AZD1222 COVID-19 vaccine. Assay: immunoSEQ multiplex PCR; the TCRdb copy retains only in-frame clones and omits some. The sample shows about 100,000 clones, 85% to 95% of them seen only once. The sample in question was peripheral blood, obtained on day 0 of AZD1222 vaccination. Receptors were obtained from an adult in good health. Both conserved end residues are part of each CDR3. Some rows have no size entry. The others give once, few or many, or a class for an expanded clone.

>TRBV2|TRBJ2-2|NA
CASSVISVTGELFF
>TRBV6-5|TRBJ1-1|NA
CASSNTPQGKAFF
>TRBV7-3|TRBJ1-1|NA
CASSRGGVNTEAFF
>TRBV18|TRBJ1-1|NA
CASSPRQVGNTEAFF
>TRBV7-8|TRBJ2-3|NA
CASSLNTGYTDTQYF
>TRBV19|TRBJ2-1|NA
CASTTKRGGYNEQFF
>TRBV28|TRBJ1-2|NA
CASQPPGFGYGYTF
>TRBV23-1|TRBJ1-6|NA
CAQGWSNSPLHF
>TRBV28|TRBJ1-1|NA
CASSIGSRGSFF
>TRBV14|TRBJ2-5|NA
CASSRQWQETQYF
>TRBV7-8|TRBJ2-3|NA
CASSPLTSGSSTDTQYF
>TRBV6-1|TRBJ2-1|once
CASIGTSGTNEQFF
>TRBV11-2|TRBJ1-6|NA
CASSLDFIGSPRNSPLHF
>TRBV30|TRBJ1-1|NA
CAGDKPNTEAFF
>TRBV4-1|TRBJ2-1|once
CASSPLKGLTNEQFF
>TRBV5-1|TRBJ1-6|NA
CASSLAQGGNSPLHF
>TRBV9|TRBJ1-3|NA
CASSEKWSGNTIYF